The sequence of this T cell receptor (beta chain) was determined in a study of cytomegalovirus exposure and HLA in healthy donors. Measured with immunoSEQ multiplex PCR; TCRdb has only the in-frame clones, and not every one. The sample comprises some 200,000 clones, about 80% of which are singletons, and 2.8% rests with the top ten. CDR1 is LGHNA, CDR2 YNFKEQ, per germline. The CDR3 consists of 16 residues. Unmatched junction bases numbered 0, after V lost 0 bases and J lost 2 bases. The specimen sequenced was PBMCs. The TCR originated in a woman aged 18-35 years in good health and CMV-seropositive. This chain connects TRBV4-2 to TRBJ2-6, with 8 bases lining up with TRBD2. The CDR3 spells CASSQDGGAGANVLTF. The CDR3 DNA sequence: TGTGCCAGCAGCCAAGACGGGGGGGCTGGGGCCAACGTCCTGACTTTC.